These 17 T cell receptor beta chains originate from one sample sequenced in a study of CD8 T cells in Susac syndrome. Roughly 0.45 to 1 ug RNA was reverse transcribed with random hexamers. From the immunoSEQ multiplex PCR reads, TCRdb called clonotypes with MiXCR, one entry per CDR3 protein. The sample has about 170,000 distinct CDR3 sequences, approximately 95% seen once. Sequenced sample: CD4+ T cells from PBMCs. These TCRs come from a human donor with Susac syndrome.

This rearrangement joins TRBV4-3 to TRBJ1-2, with no clear D. V lost 0 bases and J lost 1, with 9 bases in between. The germline gives CDR1 LGHNA, CDR2 YSLEER. This CDR3 is 15 amino acids long. The CDR3 protein is CASSQEARDNYGYTF. CDR3 sequence (DNA): TGCGCCAGCAGCCAAGAGGCCCGGGATAACTATGGCTACACCTTC.

The rearrangement uses TRBV3-1 and TRBJ1-1; TRBD1 matches at 7 bases. CDR1 is LGHDT, CDR2 YNNKEL, per germline (reference sequence). This CDR3 comprises 15 residues. V shed 6 bases and J 4 bases; nucleotides not matched to a gene: 11. CDR3 loop: CASRPRQGPFTEAFF. DNA of the CDR3: TGTGCCAGCAGGCCTAGACAGGGCCCGTTCACTGAAGCTTTCTTT. Based on the CDR3 plus reference TRBV3-1 and TRBJ1-1, the full variable domain is DTAVSQTPKYLVTQMGNDKSIKCEQNLGHDTMYWYKQDSKKFLKIMFSYNNKELIINETVPNRFSPKSPDKAHLNLHINSLELGDSAVYFCASRPRQGPFTEAFFGQGTRLTVV.

This clonotype was observed a single time. The rearrangement links TRBV29-1 to TRBJ2-2; 7 bases fit TRBD2. Germline-derived CDR1 and CDR2 are SQVTM and ANQGSEA. The CDR3 totals 13 residues. V lost 7 bases to trimming and J lost 2 bases; unmatched junction nucleotides: 4. The CDR3 nucleotides are TGCAGCGCCGGGACTACTAACACCGGGGAGCTGTTTTTT. Translating it yields CSAGTTNTGELFF.

CDR3 amino acids: CASSSFSYEQYF. The CDR3, as DNA: TGTGCCAGCAGTTCATTCTCCTACGAGCAGTACTTC. The rearrangement uses TRBV28 and TRBJ2-7; D remains unclear. Trimming pared 4 bases from V and 0 bases from J, leaving 4 bases between. The CDR3 totals 12 residues. Germline CDR1 and CDR2: MDHEN and SYDVKM.

The genes are TRBV12-3 or TRBV12-4 and TRBJ2-5; D is ambiguous. Between the trimmed V and J ends, which lost 3 bases and 1 base, there was a span of 3 bases. The CDR3 loop spans 12 amino acids. The CDR3, as DNA: TGTGCCAGCAGTTTTTCCCAAGAGACCCAGTACTTC. This encodes CASSFSQETQYF.

This clonotype appeared a single time. This chain uses TRBV9 with TRBJ2-7; D unclear. The CDR3 has 14 residues. V lost 1 base, J lost 2 bases, and 10 bases lay in between. Germline CDR1 and CDR2: SGDLS and YYNGEE. The CDR3 reads CASSVNPTTYEQYF. The CDR3 bases are TGTGCCAGCAGCGTAAACCCCACGACCTACGAGCAGTACTTC.

The chain couples TRBV5-1 to TRBJ2-1; D gene unclear. V gave up 2 bases and J gave up 8 bases, with 17 bases separating them. Germline CDR1 and CDR2: SGHRS and YFSETQ. The CDR3 length is 15 residues. Written as DNA, the CDR3 is TGCGCCAGCAGCTTAGGATATTCCAGCTTTGATGAGCAGTTCTTC. Amino acid sequence: CASSLGYSSFDEQFF.

The rearrangement links TRBV30 to TRBJ1-2; 8 bases align to TRBD1. The germline gives CDR1 GTSNPN, CDR2 SVGIG (reference sequence). Trimming took 5 bases from V and 8 from J; bases not matched to a gene: 10. The CDR3 runs to 13 residues. The DNA for the CDR3 is TGTGCCTGGGCGGACAGGGCCTTCGACGGCTACACCTTC. Translating it yields CAWADRAFDGYTF.

This chain links TRBV27 with TRBJ1-1; 7 bases map to TRBD1. J lost 5 bases, V lost 5 bases, and 11 bases had no gene match. CDR3 length: 15 residues. Germline V gene sequence: CDR1 MNHEY, CDR2 SMNVEV (reference sequence). DNA of the CDR3: TGTGCCAGCAGTAAGGATGAGGGGGCGCAAACTGAAGCTTTCTTT. Its protein product is CASSKDEGAQTEAFF.

This clonotype was observed a few times. The gene calls are TRBV30 and TRBJ1-1; no reliable D call. The CDR3 sequence is 13 residues long. Per germline, CDR1 GTSNPN and CDR2 SVGIG (reference sequence). The V end was cut by 0 bases, the J end by 0 bases, with 5 bases between. Here the CDR3 DNA reads TGTGCCTGGAGTGTCGGTCTGAACACTGAAGCTTTCTTT. It translates to CAWSVGLNTEAFF.

This rearrangement joins TRBV12-3 or TRBV12-4 to TRBJ2-5, with 9 positions matching TRBD1. The CDR3 sequence is 16 residues long. V shed 6 bases, J shed 5 bases, and the junction held 13 bases outside the gene matches. CDR3 region: CASSRTTGGGMETQYF. CDR3 bases: TGTGCCAGCAGCCGCACGACAGGGGGAGGGATGGAGACCCAGTACTTC.

The V gene is TRBV29-1, the J gene TRBJ1-1; perhaps TRBD1 as D (6 bases). The CDR3 has 13 residues. Trimming pared 5 bases from V and 2 bases from J, leaving 12 bases between. The V gene's germline CDR1 is SQVTM and CDR2 ANQGSEA. CDR3 coding DNA: TGCAGCGTTCTGGGGGCAGGAAACACTGAAGCTTTCTTT. It yields the protein CSVLGAGNTEAFF.

The J gene is TRBJ1-6, the V gene TRBV27; a weak D match, TRBD1 (5 bases). The CDR3 extends over 15 amino acids. In germline, CDR1 is MNHEY, CDR2 SMNVEV (reference sequence). Trimming took off 6 bases at V and 7 bases at J, with 16 bases between the two ends. Here the CDR3 DNA reads TGTGCCAGCAGCCTAACGGCGGCAGGGAATTCACCCCTCCACTTT. This codes for CASSLTAAGNSPLHF.

The chain carries TRBV2 and TRBJ1-6, with 10 bases identical to TRBD1. The V and J ends lost 5 bases and 14 bases, in that order; junction bases with no gene match: 3. This CDR3 is built from 12 residues. The V gene's germline CDR1 is SNHLY and CDR2 FYNNEI. This chain's CDR3 is CASSRTGGTLHF. The CDR3 nucleotides read TGTGCCAGCAGTCGGACAGGGGGGACCCTCCACTTT.

V is TRBV6-5 and J is TRBJ2-7, with TRBD2 as a possible D gene (7 bases). The CDR3 loop spans 13 amino acids. Germline V gives CDR1 MNHEY, CDR2 SVGAGI. In DNA, the CDR3 is TGTTCCTCTCGGGGGGCAGGTTACTACGAGCAGTACTTC. This translates into CSSRGAGYYEQYF.

The chain couples TRBV6-2 or TRBV6-3 to TRBJ2-1; possibly TRBD2 for D (6 bases). CDR1 MNHEY and CDR2 SVGEGT come from the germline V gene. This CDR3 is built from 13 residues. V dropped 5 bases and J dropped 9 bases, with 14 bases sitting between them. The CDR3 loop is CASSPAGLGEQFF. The DNA of the CDR3 is TGTGCCAGCAGTCCCGCGGGACTCGGTGAGCAGTTCTTC.

The rearrangement links TRBV9 to TRBJ2-3, with D possibly TRBD1 on 5 matching bases. V dropped 3 bases and J dropped 2 bases, with 16 bases sitting between them. The CDR3 has 16 amino acids. Germline assignment: CDR1 SGDLS and CDR2 YYNGEE. The CDR3 bases are TGTGCCAGCAGCGGACAGTCGGCAGCCCTCACAGATACGCAGTATTTT. Translated, it gives CASSGQSAALTDTQYF.